This T cell receptor beta chain stems from a study of vaccination and CD4 T cells after COVID-19 (dated by TCRdb to between 2021 and 2022). Concerning the study at large: Convalescent patients had a positive SARS-CoV-2 result on nasal swab PCR, and of these patients, fewer than ten had mild disease and one had severe disease. In ten to eleven COVID-19 convalescent patients and a handful of infection-naive healthy vaccine recipients, researchers compared the spike-specific CD4+ TCR repertoire from before mRNA vaccination with the repertoire from after. Culture stimuli were overlapping spike peptide pools from SARS-CoV-2 and from the common cold coronaviruses HCoV-NL63, HCoV-OC43 and HCoV-229E. Post-COVID blood samples were collected from convalescent patients a median of approximately 93 days after diagnosis, with a range of about 30 to 170 days. Each participant got two doses of either the Pfizer-BioNTech BNT162b2 vaccine (n=8) or the Moderna mRNA-1273 vaccine (n=2). In control cultures, a CEFX viral epitope pool was used as positive control, an HIV-1 Nef peptide pool was used as negative control, or no peptide was added. The convalescent cohort included six males and four females, with two Hispanic individuals, seven Caucasians, two Asians and one multiracial person. Post-vaccine blood samples were taken a median of around 77 days after the second vaccine dose, with a range of roughly 14 to 250 days.

Including cysteine and phenylalanine, the CDR3 has 13 amino acids. Left in the record is the CDR3 DNA by itself, 39 bases read in frame from the first base. CDR1 and CDR2 (SGHDT, YYEEEE) derive from the germline V gene. Germline trimming: 3 bases from V, 5 bases from J; junction bases outside gene matches: 1. Reading the label with the study, this specimen's treatment or condition is: approximately nine-day PBMC culture with coronavirus spike peptide pools or control peptides (ViraFEST assay). The study used the ViraFEST assay, which expanded antigen-specific T cells with peptide pools and then identified expanded clonotypes by TCR sequencing. The convalescent patients' positive SARS-CoV-2 PCR tests were from March to December 2020, which was before the Alpha, Beta and Delta variants emerged in the United States. Approximately 1.8 million PBMCs per well were cultured in IMDM with approximately 5% human AB serum and 8 to 10 IU/ml IL-2, plus 10 ug/ml peptide pools. Half of the culture medium was replaced with fresh IL-2-containing medium on days 3 and 7. After 10 to 11 days of culture, CD4+ T cells were isolated by negative selection using the EasySep CD4+ T cell isolation kit. PBMCs were separated from whole blood using Ficoll-Paque Plus gradient centrifugation and then either used fresh or cryopreserved at -140C. Culture conditions were generally each tested in triplicate wells.

Here is what the overall study found, with its caveats: In convalescent patients, nearly all vaccine-specific clones (304 of 307) were found to be mono-reactive for SARS-CoV-2 spike rather than cross-reactive with common cold coronaviruses. Although the median number of SARS-CoV-2-reactive clonotypes went up from fewer than 25 after infection to roughly 40 after vaccination, the increase was not significant. Relatively few convalescent patients were included in the study, and early timepoints after natural infection were not analyzed. Among convalescent patients, a median about 86% of the SARS-CoV-2-reactive clones seen after vaccination appeared only after vaccination, which suggests priming specific to the vaccine.

The library was prepared using PCR. DNA from cultured CD4+ T cells underwent TCR sequencing with the Oncomine TCR Beta short-read assay at the Johns Hopkins FTIC core. Genomic DNA was extracted from the cultured CD4+ T cells with the QIAamp micro DNA kit. The Oncomine TCR Beta libraries from cultured CD4+ T cells were pooled using unique dual indexes and then sequenced on an Illumina iSeq 100. In the original analysis: Non-productive sequences were removed, and CDR3s that did not start with C, did not end with F or W, or were shorter than 7 amino acids were discarded. Antigen-specific clonotypes were identified with the MANAFEST web application by comparing peptide-stimulated wells with reference and other culture wells. For a clone to be called positive, the clone needed an FDR below 0.05, an odds ratio above 5, and a productive frequency above 0.1% in at least two of three replicate wells. A clonotype was classed as cross-reactive if the clonotype showed significant expansion both in SARS-CoV-2 spike wells and in at least one common cold coronavirus spike condition. Levenshtein distances (stringdist) and unrooted phylogenetic trees (ape) in R version 3.6.1 were used to assess CDR3 homology. TCRdb trimmed public reads at Q25 via fastp, called clones via MiXCR and kept in-frame beta chains. Rows are combined by CDR3 protein, so each entry shows the most common genes and DNA. TCRdb's processing, not the study's, gives the V and J calls here. The sample profile shows around 8,100 distinct CDR3 sequences; roughly 23% of them were found once. The ten largest clones take up roughly a tenth of the sample.

This clonotype was picked up a small number of times. It has no known antigen specificity. The record has no base qualities; no much larger clone is one base away. Rearrangement joined TRBV5-6 to TRBJ2-5, with 10 junctional bases fitting TRBD1. The sequences come from CD4+ T cells from blood, cultured in vitro, collected after SARS-CoV-2 vaccination. This clonotype was obtained from a human donor who had recovered from COVID-19. This receptor has the CDR3 CASSWGQGETQYF. The bases are TGTGCCAGCAGCTGGGGACAGGGGGAGACCCAGTACTTC.